The count of the clone carrying this TCR beta chain is one. Its antigen is unidentified. The sample comes from a study of cytomegalovirus exposure and HLA in healthy donors. Study in general: Early on, a data release was issued that held roughly 84 million unique TCRs from HLA-typed donors. Clustering assigned around 77% of the roughly 400 genotyped donors to the Caucasian-associated ancestry cluster.

Study outcomes and limitations: Clonal expansion was found to be greater in HLA-associated TCR beta chains than in equally common others in a later analysis. The listing of 160 or so TCR beta chains classed them as cytomegalovirus-associated.

Vbeta (60) and Jbeta (13) primers were used in the PCR. Sequencing was performed with immunoSEQ multiplex PCR; in TCRdb, only in-frame clones are kept and a portion is missing. The table lists 120,000 to 150,000 clones, around three quarters of them singletons. Trimming removed 3 bases at V and 6 bases at J, with 12 bases between. The CDR3 runs to 15 residues. Looked up from germline, CDR1 is ENHRY and CDR2 is SYGVKD. This receptor was identified in a woman aged 40 to 49 in good health and CMV-seropositive. The genes are TRBV10-3 and TRBJ1-6, with a weak D call TRBD1 (5 bases). What was sequenced was PBMCs. The CDR3 coding sequence is TGTGCCATCAGTGATGGGCAGGGTAGTAATTCACCCCTCCACTTT. The encoded protein is CAISDGQGSNSPLHF.